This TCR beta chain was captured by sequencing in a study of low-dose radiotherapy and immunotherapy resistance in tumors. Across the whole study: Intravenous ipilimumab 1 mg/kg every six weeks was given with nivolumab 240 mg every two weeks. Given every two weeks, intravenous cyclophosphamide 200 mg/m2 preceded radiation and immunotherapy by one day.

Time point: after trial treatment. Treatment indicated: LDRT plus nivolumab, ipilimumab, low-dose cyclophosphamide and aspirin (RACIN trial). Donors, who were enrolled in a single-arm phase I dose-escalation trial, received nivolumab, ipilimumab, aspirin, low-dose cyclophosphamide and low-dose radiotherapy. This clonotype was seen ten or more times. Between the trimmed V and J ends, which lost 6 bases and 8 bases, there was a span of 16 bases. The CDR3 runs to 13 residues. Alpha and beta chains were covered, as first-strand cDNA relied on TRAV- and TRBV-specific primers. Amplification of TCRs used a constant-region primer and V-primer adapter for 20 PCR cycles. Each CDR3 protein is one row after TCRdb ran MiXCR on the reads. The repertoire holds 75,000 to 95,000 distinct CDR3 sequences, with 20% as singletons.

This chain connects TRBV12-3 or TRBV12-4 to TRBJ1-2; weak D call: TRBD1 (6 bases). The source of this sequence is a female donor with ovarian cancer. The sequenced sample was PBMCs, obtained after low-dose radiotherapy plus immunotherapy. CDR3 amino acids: CASSTTGFGGYTF. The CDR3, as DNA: TGTGCCAGCAGCACTACAGGGTTCGGGGGCTACACCTTC.